Each of the 32 T cell receptor beta chains below was sequenced from the same sample in a study of technical replicates of blood from a handful of donors. Profiling relied on immunoSEQ multiplex PCR, and the TCRdb table lists in-frame clones only, not all of them. This sample has tens of thousands of clones, with roughly 94% found just once. Sequenced material: T cells isolated from PBMCs. The receptor set was obtained from a human donor in good health.

The CDR3 bases are TGTGCCAGCACAACGGCTAACTATGGCTACACCTTC. Translating it yields CASTTANYGYTF. The chain employs TRBV2 and TRBJ1-2; D call uncertain. The germline V gene encodes CDR1 SNHLY and CDR2 FYNNEI. The CDR3 has 12 residues. V gave up 7 bases and J gave up 0 bases, with 6 bases separating them.

The CDR3 reads CASSLSWTNTEAFF. DNA of the CDR3: TGTGCCAGCAGTTTATCATGGACTAACACTGAAGCTTTCTTT. The V call is TRBV28, the J call TRBJ1-1, with D uncertain. Per the germline V gene, CDR1 is MDHEN and CDR2 is SYDVKM. The CDR3 is made up of 14 amino acids. V was trimmed by 1 base and J by 2 bases, leaving 8 bases between them. The complete variable domain, with remaining parts taken from reference TRBV28 and TRBJ1-1, reads DVKVTQSSRYLVKRTGEKVFLECVQDMDHENMFWYRQDPGLGLRLIYFSYDVKMKEKGDIPEGYSVSREKKERFSLILESASTNQTSMYLCASSLSWTNTEAFFGQGTRLTVV.

This rearrangement joins TRBV6-1 to TRBJ2-3; 8 bases map to TRBD2. Germline loops: CDR1 MNHNS, CDR2 SASEGT. With 4 bases clipped from V and 4 bases from J, the junction kept 4 bases outside the gene matches. The CDR3 has 14 residues. CDR3 region: CASSVGGDSDTQYF. The CDR3 nucleotides read TGTGCCAGCAGTGTCGGGGGGGATTCAGATACGCAGTATTTT.

The chain has TRBV6-1 and TRBJ2-7, with 10 positions matching TRBD1. Germline CDR1 and CDR2: MNHNS and SASEGT. V lost 4 bases to trimming and J lost 3 bases; unmatched junction nucleotides: 3. There are 14 residues in the CDR3. The CDR3 loop reads CASSGWTGGYEQYF. The CDR3 DNA reads as TGTGCCAGCAGTGGATGGACAGGGGGCTACGAGCAGTACTTC.

The chain uses TRBV7-9 and TRBJ1-3; the match to TRBD1 covers 8 bases. V lost 5 bases to trimming and J lost 8 bases; unmatched junction nucleotides: 8. The CDR3 is made up of 14 amino acids. From germline, CDR1 is SEHNR and CDR2 FQNEAQ (reference sequence). The CDR3 region is CASSPKDREDTIYF. DNA for the CDR3: TGTGCCAGCAGCCCCAAGGACAGGGAGGACACCATATATTTT.

The table lists this clone with a few counts. The V and J genes are TRBV12-1 and TRBJ1-1. TRBV12-1 constitutes a pseudogene. This CDR3 is built from 16 residues. DNA of the CDR3: TGTGCCAGCAGCTCGGAATTGGGGGGGCGTGGGACTGAAGCTTTCTTT. This gives the protein CASSSELGGRGTEAFF.

The chain joins TRBV9 to TRBJ2-3; D uncertain. Germline CDR1 is SGDLS and CDR2 is YYNGEE. The CDR3 spans 15 residues. Trimming pared 0 bases from V and 1 base from J, leaving 9 bases between. Here the CDR3 reads CASSVGVIGTDTQYF. The CDR3, as DNA: TGTGCCAGCAGCGTAGGCGTCATCGGCACAGATACGCAGTATTTT.

This chain links TRBV12-5 with TRBJ1-1, with 10 bases that match TRBD1. This CDR3 has 17 residues. V lost 0 bases and J lost 7; bases outside the gene matches: 11. Germline CDR1 and CDR2: LGHNT and FRNRAP. CDR3 amino acids: CASGLVLRQGAGSEAFF. CDR3 coding DNA: TGTGCTAGTGGTTTGGTACTGAGACAGGGGGCGGGGAGTGAAGCTTTCTTT.

The chain couples TRBV5-1 to TRBJ2-7; TRBD2 matches at 7 bases. V lost 4 bases, J lost 0 bases, and 4 bases stayed unmatched. Germline CDR1 SGHRS, CDR2 YFSETQ. The CDR3 runs 14 residues. CDR3 nucleotides: TGCGCCAGCAGCCCGAGCGGGGCCTCCTACGAGCAGTACTTC. It specifies CASSPSGASYEQYF.

This clone has a single count. The rearrangement links TRBV28 to TRBJ2-7; D gene unclear. V lost 6 bases, J lost 7 bases, and 10 bases lay in between. The CDR3 is 11 amino acids. Germline-derived CDR1 and CDR2 are MDHEN and SYDVKM. The CDR3 sequence: CASRERGEQYF. The CDR3 DNA reads TGTGCCAGCAGGGAGAGAGGTGAGCAGTACTTC.

The chain links TRBV6-5 to TRBJ2-7, with 8 bases aligning to TRBD2. Germline V gene sequence: CDR1 MNHEY, CDR2 SVGAGI. The CDR3 loop spans 14 amino acids. For the CDR3, the DNA is TGTGCTAGCCGGGCGGGGGGTCCGATGGGGGAGCAGTACTTC. This translates into CASRAGGPMGEQYF.

This clone was seen more than once but under ten times. The chain couples TRBV19 to TRBJ1-1; D is ambiguous. V was cut by 7 bases and J by 11 bases, with 17 bases left in between. The CDR3 has 12 residues. Germline CDR1 LNHDA, CDR2 SQIVND (reference sequence). In nucleotides, the CDR3 is TGTGCCAGTAAACAATTCTCAGTTGGCGCTTTCTTT. This gives the protein CASKQFSVGAFF.

The chain couples TRBV11-2 to TRBJ1-4; D unresolved. There are 18 residues in the CDR3. The germline V and J ends were trimmed by 5 bases and 0 bases, with 19 bases remaining between them. Germline CDR1 SGHAT, CDR2 FQNNGV. CDR3 region: CASSRRPLSPTTNEKLFF. For the CDR3, the DNA is TGTGCCAGCAGCCGGCGGCCCCTATCTCCCACAACTAATGAAAAACTGTTTTTT.

The V and J genes are TRBV6-4 and TRBJ2-1; TRBD2 aligns across 9 bases. Germline lookup yields CDR1 MRHNA and CDR2 SNTAGT. This CDR3 is built from 16 residues. Trimming took 0 bases from V and 3 from J; bases not matched to a gene: 3. This CDR3 is CASSDSSSGDYNEQFF. The CDR3 DNA sequence: TGTGCCAGCAGTGACTCGTCTAGCGGGGACTACAATGAGCAGTTCTTC.

The CDR3 DNA follows: TGTGCCAGCAGTGAAGTCGAGGAAAAGCAGTACTTC. Its translation: CASSEVEEKQYF. V and J are TRBV6-1 and TRBJ2-7; D is ambiguous. Per the germline V gene, CDR1 is MNHNS and CDR2 is SASEGT. Trimming took off 1 base at V and 8 bases at J, with 9 bases between the two ends. The length of the CDR3 is 12 residues.

V and J are TRBV5-1 and TRBJ1-3; the match to TRBD1 covers 10 bases. V dropped 1 base and J dropped 1; count of bases not matched to a gene: 2. This CDR3 contains 16 residues. Germline-derived CDR1 and CDR2 are SGHRS and YFSETQ. The CDR3 region is CASSLSGQGSGNTIYF. DNA of the CDR3: TGCGCCAGCAGCTTGTCGGGACAGGGGTCTGGAAACACCATATATTTT.

CDR3 sequence: CATSNYLSNQPQHF. The CDR3, as DNA: TGTGCCACCAGCAACTATCTTAGCAATCAGCCCCAGCATTTT. The chain recombines TRBV15 with TRBJ1-5; D ambiguous. Germline CDR1 reads LNHNV; CDR2 reads YYDKDF (reference sequence). The CDR3 loop spans 14 amino acids. Trimming pared 4 bases from V and 0 bases from J, leaving 7 bases between. The full variable domain, in which reference TRBV15 and TRBJ1-5 provide the parts outside the CDR3, is DAMVIQNPRYQVTQFGKPVTLSCSQTLNHNVMYWYQQKSSQAPKLLFHYYDKDFNNEADTPDNFQSRRPNTSFCFLDIRSPGLGDTAMYLCATSNYLSNQPQHFGDGTRLSIL.

The chain is built from TRBV14 and TRBJ2-1, with TRBD1 matching 9 bases. Germline V gene sequence: CDR1 SGHDN, CDR2 FVKESK. J lost 7 bases, V lost 6 bases, and 4 bases had no gene match. CDR3 size: 13 residues. CDR3 amino acids: CASRDRGLNEQFF. The CDR3 nucleotides are TGTGCCAGCAGGGACAGGGGCCTAAATGAGCAGTTCTTC. Variable domain in full (rest from reference TRBV14 and TRBJ2-1): EAGVTQFPSHSVIEKGQTVTLRCDPISGHDNLYWYRRVMGKEIKFLLHFVKESKQDESGMPNNRFLAERTGGTYSTLKVQPAELEDSGVYFCASRDRGLNEQFFGPGTRLTVL.

The chain couples TRBV27 to TRBJ2-1; D possibly corresponds to TRBD1 (5 bases). CDR3 length: 16 amino acids. V lost 2 bases and J 6 bases, leaving 17 bases between the germline ends. In germline, CDR1 is MNHEY, CDR2 SMNVEV (reference sequence). DNA of the CDR3: TGTGCCAGCAGTTTAGGGTGGGGCCTTGCAGGCAATGAGCAGTTCTTC. Amino acids: CASSLGWGLAGNEQFF.

The chain employs TRBV10-3 and TRBJ1-5, with a possible D match to TRBD1 (6 bases). CDR3 size: 16 residues. Germline assignment: CDR1 ENHRY and CDR2 SYGVKD. The V end was cut by 10 bases, the J end by 0 bases, with 19 bases between. For the CDR3, the DNA is TGTGCCACCCAAGACAGGAAAGGAAATAGCAATCAGCCCCAGCATTTT. It specifies CATQDRKGNSNQPQHF.

The chain has TRBV7-9 and TRBJ2-7; D perhaps matches TRBD1 (5 bases). V lost 1 base to trimming and J lost 0 bases, with 7 bases between them. This CDR3 has 14 amino acids. Germline V gives CDR1 SEHNR, CDR2 FQNEAQ (reference sequence). Here the CDR3 DNA reads TGTGCCAGCAGCTTAGAACAGGTCTCCTACGAGCAGTACTTC. Encoded protein: CASSLEQVSYEQYF.

This clone was seen just once. The genes are TRBV4-1 and TRBJ2-7; 11 positions match TRBD1. The CDR3 totals 15 residues. The V gene end was trimmed by 0 bases and the J gene end by 3 bases; junction bases not matched to a gene: 1. Germline assignment: CDR1 MGHRA and CDR2 YSYEKL. CDR3 DNA: TGCGCCAGCAGCCAAGAGGACAGGGGGCTCTACGAGCAGTACTTC. This codes for CASSQEDRGLYEQYF.

J is TRBJ1-1 and V is TRBV5-5; a weak D match, TRBD1 (5 bases). The CDR3 consists of 14 residues. V was shortened by 4 bases and J by 6 bases, with 16 bases between the two germline ends. CDR1 is SGHKS, CDR2 YYEKEE, per germline (reference sequence). The CDR3 coding sequence is TGTGCCAGCAGCCCGGGGTCGGGGGTACCTGAAGCTTTCTTT. It specifies CASSPGSGVPEAFF.

The chain combines TRBV27 with TRBJ2-3; D gene ambiguous. V lost 1 base, J lost 3 bases, and 14 bases lay in between. The germline V gene encodes CDR1 MNHEY and CDR2 SMNVEV (reference sequence). The CDR3 has 16 residues. In DNA, the CDR3 is TGTGCCAGCAGTTTATTGGCTAGGTCCCCTACAGATACGCAGTATTTT. It codes for CASSLLARSPTDTQYF.

This sequence joins TRBV5-6 and TRBJ2-1; TRBD2 matches 9 bases. Per germline, CDR1 SGHDT and CDR2 YYEEEE. J was trimmed by 6 bases and V by 0 bases; bases with no gene match: 7. The CDR3 loop spans 16 amino acids. In DNA form, the CDR3 reads TGTGCCAGCAGCTTGGGTGAGGCTAGCGGGATCAATGAGCAGTTCTTC. This codes for CASSLGEASGINEQFF.

V usage is TRBV6-6 and J usage is TRBJ2-1; 8 nucleotides line up with TRBD1. J was trimmed by 5 bases and V by 5 bases; bases with no gene match: 2. Germline CDR1 is MNHNY and CDR2 is SVGAGI (reference sequence). The CDR3 length is 13 residues. The CDR3 reads CASSETGDNEQFF. The CDR3 nucleotides read TGTGCCAGCAGTGAGACAGGGGACAATGAGCAGTTCTTC.

This clone has a single count. The chain links TRBV6-5 to TRBJ2-1, with 11 bases lining up with TRBD2. From germline, CDR1 is MNHEY and CDR2 SVGAGI. Trimming took 5 bases from V and 7 from J; bases not matched to a gene: 4. The CDR3 has 14 amino acids. The CDR3 loop is CASSTSGGWNEQFF. CDR3 DNA: TGTGCCAGCAGTACTAGCGGGGGCTGGAATGAGCAGTTCTTC.

V gene TRBV4-1 combines with J gene TRBJ2-1; 8 bases are a match to TRBD2. This CDR3 is 17 amino acids long. Losses at the gene ends were 5 bases for V and 3 bases for J; bases not matched to a gene: 12. The germline V gene encodes CDR1 MGHRA and CDR2 YSYEKL. CDR3 amino acids: CASSERAPGGIYNEQFF. In DNA, the CDR3 is TGCGCCAGCAGCGAAAGGGCGCCGGGAGGGATCTACAATGAGCAGTTCTTC.

The V and J genes are TRBV5-1 and TRBJ1-2, with 7 bases identical to TRBD1. Losses at the gene ends were 4 bases for V and 3 bases for J; bases not matched to a gene: 21. The CDR3 spans 19 residues. Germline-derived CDR1 and CDR2 are SGHRS and YFSETQ. CDR3 DNA sequence: TGCGCCAGCAGCGCCGGGGCCCTCCTAGAGGACAGGAATGACTATGGCTACACCTTC. Protein sequence: CASSAGALLEDRNDYGYTF.

The rearrangement uses TRBV5-1 and TRBJ2-3, with D tentatively TRBD2 (6 bases). In germline, CDR1 is SGHRS, CDR2 YFSETQ. This CDR3 is 14 amino acids long. V lost 5 bases, J lost 0 bases, and 10 bases lay in between. The CDR3 sequence: CASRTGDSTDTQYF. CDR3 nucleotides: TGCGCCAGCAGGACGGGAGATAGCACAGATACGCAGTATTTT.

This chain joins TRBV27 and TRBJ1-5; a possible D gene is TRBD1 (6 bases). The CDR3 totals 14 residues. Germline V lookup: CDR1 MNHEY, CDR2 SMNVEV (reference sequence). The V end was cut by 6 bases, the J end by 6 bases, with 15 bases between. The CDR3 nucleotides read TGTGCCAGCAGCCGAACAGGGTTTTCTCAGCCCCAGCATTTT. It translates to CASSRTGFSQPQHF.

This chain joins TRBV6-6 and TRBJ2-1; 8 nucleotides line up with TRBD1. Germline V gene data show CDR1 as MNHNY and CDR2 as SVGAGI (reference sequence). The CDR3 sequence is 11 residues long. J was trimmed by 9 bases and V by 8 bases; bases with no gene match: 3. Here the CDR3 DNA reads TGTGCCAGCGGGACAGGATCTGAGCAGTTCTTC. It encodes CASGTGSEQFF.